Sequencing of this T cell receptor (beta chain) was carried out in a study of tumor-infiltrating lymphocytes in primary liver carcinoma. Study-wide background: Tumor staging was T1-T3 N0M0; sizes spanned about 4.2 to 11 cm across. Roughly 3.65 to 7.5 million productive TCRbeta reads came from each sample, comparable across tissue types. General observations from the study: The overlap of tumor-adjacent and tumor-blood pairs was smaller than that of tumor region pairs. Roughly 7.5-24% of top clones, and no more, occurred in all five tumor regions.

From 400 to 550 ng total RNA, TCR beta cDNA was generated with a primer in the constant region. Three rounds of nested multiplex PCR with slightly modified ARM-PCR produced TCR beta libraries. Rounds one and two of PCR, each of 10 cycles, were primed with TRBV1-TRBV30 forward primers and a C-beta reverse primer. TCRdb analysed the multiplex PCR reads with MiXCR anew, one entry per CDR3 protein. The profile shows tens of thousands of distinct CDR3 sequences, roughly 79% of them singletons. CDR3 size: 15 residues. Trimming left V 0 bases short and J 3 bases short, with 12 bases between. Germline-derived CDR1 and CDR2 are ENHRY and SYGVKD. Investigators took RNA and DNA out together from about 21-30 mg of unsorted bulk tissue. Points on this clonotype: Its target is unknown.

The chain joins TRBV10-3 to TRBJ2-7; D perhaps matches TRBD1 (6 bases). The sample was liver tumor tissue from sampling region 4. Subset indicated: tumor region T4, right-lateral pole. The sequence came from a young woman with primary liver carcinoma and hepatitis B virus infection. This CDR3 is CAISESGDTYYEQYF. Written as DNA, the CDR3 is TGTGCCATCAGTGAGTCCGGGGACACCTACTACGAGCAGTACTTC.